This TCR beta chain was sequenced for a study of OX40 agonist ivuxolimab in advanced cancers. Study summary: A mean age of 60 years, range roughly 20 to 85, was recorded, and 70% to 85% were male.

Notes on this clone: Its antigen is undetermined.

The repertoire was sequenced with immunoSEQ multiplex PCR; TCRdb's copy has only in-frame clones and lacks some. The table records 55,000 to 65,000 clones, approximately 82% of them present only once. Study-wide findings and caveats: At doses 0.1 to 3.0 mg/kg, CD4+ and CD8+ clones expanded. Some patients who did not respond also had low normalized T-cell clonal expansion. Compared with others, partial responders at 0.1-3.0 mg/kg displayed clonal expansion among the lowest.

CDR1 and CDR2 from the germline V gene are SGHRS and YFSETQ. V lost 4 bases and J lost 0, with 7 bases in between. The CDR3 totals 13 residues. The gene calls are TRBV5-1 and TRBJ1-1; no reliable D call. The sequencing here drew on CD4+ or CD8+ T cells sorted from blood, taken in a trial of the OX40 agonist ivuxolimab. The sequence derives from an adult with an advanced solid tumor such as melanoma, head and neck, liver or kidney cancer. The CDR3 is CASSPLLNTEAFF. The CDR3 nucleotides are TGCGCCAGCAGCCCCCTCCTGAACACTGAAGCTTTCTTT.